This T cell receptor beta chain was captured by sequencing in a study of blood T cells in healthy people across ages. Overall study findings and caveats: The unsorted PBMCs prevented any conclusive comparison of naive versus antigen-experienced cells.

Each donor had about 10 milliliters of peripheral blood drawn. Primed by a sample-barcoded 5' primer and a J-beta primer mix, a second PCR proceeded for about 7 to 11 cycles. Researchers report that each sample yielded at least 2.5 million CDR3-containing paired-end reads. In TCRdb, the 5' RACE reads were re-called with MiXCR into one record per CDR3 protein. Among about 760,000 distinct CDR3 sequences listed, 20% to 25% were seen once. Regarding this clonotype: Its specificity is not known.

The V gene end was trimmed by 4 bases and the J gene end by 0 bases; junction bases not matched to a gene: 2. The germline V gene has CDR1 SQVTM and CDR2 ANQGSEA. This CDR3 region has 13 residues. These records were also assigned to another study, of T cells of mothers and their children. That source notes: The output of TCR recombination is shaped by thymic selection similarly in related and unrelated pairs.

Sample: blood. The chain employs TRBV29-1 and TRBJ1-1; 7 nucleotides match TRBD1. The receptor was isolated from a boy younger than 18 in good health. The CDR3, as DNA: TGCAGCGTTGGTCAGGGGGTGAACACTGAAGCTTTCTTT. Translation: CSVGQGVNTEAFF.